Here is one TCR beta chain with its context. Germline lookup yields CDR1 SGHAT and CDR2 FQDESV (reference sequence). This CDR3 has 16 amino acids. J was trimmed by 0 bases and V by 1 base; bases with no gene match: 3. The data derive from a study of blood T cell repertoires in COVID-19. Study at large: Material from acute and convalescent COVID-19 was sourced from the United States, Italy and Spain.

This table comes from immunoSEQ multiplex PCR, and its TCRdb copy is limited to in-frame clones, with some not included. The repertoire holds approximately 250,000 clones, with 70% to 90% as singletons. Residents of about two dozen US areas, aged roughly 18 to 95 years, made up the participants. This receptor was taken from a woman in her forties or fifties with acute COVID-19. What was sequenced was PBMCs or T cells enriched from blood (not recorded which). The chain combines TRBV11-1 with TRBJ1-1; 9 bases map to TRBD1. In DNA form, the CDR3 reads TGTGCCAGCAGCTTAGGGACAGGGGTCATGAACACTGAAGCTTTCTTT. Its translation is CASSLGTGVMNTEAFF.